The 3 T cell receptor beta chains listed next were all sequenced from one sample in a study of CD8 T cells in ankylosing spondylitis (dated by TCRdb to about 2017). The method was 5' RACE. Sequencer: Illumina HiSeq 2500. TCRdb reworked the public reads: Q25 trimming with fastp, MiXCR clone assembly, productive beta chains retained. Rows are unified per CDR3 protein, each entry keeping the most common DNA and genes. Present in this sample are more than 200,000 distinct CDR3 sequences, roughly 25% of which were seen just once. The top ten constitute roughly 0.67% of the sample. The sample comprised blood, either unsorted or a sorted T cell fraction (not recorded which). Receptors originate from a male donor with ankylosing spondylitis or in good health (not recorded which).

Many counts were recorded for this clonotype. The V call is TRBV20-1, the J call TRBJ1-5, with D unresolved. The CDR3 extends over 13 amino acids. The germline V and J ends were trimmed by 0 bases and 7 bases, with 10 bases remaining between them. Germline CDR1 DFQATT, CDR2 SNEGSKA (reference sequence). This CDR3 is CSARDPLGQPQHF. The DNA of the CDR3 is TGCAGTGCTAGAGACCCACTGGGGCAGCCCCAGCATTTT.

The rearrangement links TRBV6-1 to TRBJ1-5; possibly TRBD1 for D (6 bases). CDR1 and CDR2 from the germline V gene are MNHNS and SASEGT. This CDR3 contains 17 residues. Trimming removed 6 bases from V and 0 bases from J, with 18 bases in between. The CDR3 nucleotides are TGTGCCAGCAGCCGTAACCCGGGACATGATAGCAATCAGCCCCAGCATTTT. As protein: CASSRNPGHDSNQPQHF.

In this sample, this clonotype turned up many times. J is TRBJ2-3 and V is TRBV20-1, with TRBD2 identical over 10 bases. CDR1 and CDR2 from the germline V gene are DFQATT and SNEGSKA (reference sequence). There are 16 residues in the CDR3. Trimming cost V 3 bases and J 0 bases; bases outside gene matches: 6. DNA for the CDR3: TGCAGTGCTAGTGGGCTAGCGGGGGCAAGCACAGATACGCAGTATTTT. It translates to CSASGLAGASTDTQYF.